This T cell receptor beta chain was identified in a study of OX40 agonist ivuxolimab in advanced cancers. Overall study: Each patient was given ivuxolimab into a vein every 2 weeks, at 0.01 to 10 mg/kg. Points from the study as a whole: Among the lowest peripheral clonal expansion occurred in 0.1-3.0 mg/kg partial responders.

The V end lost 7 bases, the J end lost 1 base, and 17 bases lay between the germline ends. This CDR3 has 16 amino acids. From germline, CDR1 is MNHEY and CDR2 SMNVEV (reference sequence). Sequencing was performed with immunoSEQ multiplex PCR; in TCRdb, only in-frame clones are kept and a portion is missing. Of about 98,000 clones listed, 70% to 90% are singletons. For this clone: Its antigen is currently unknown.

The receptor was derived from an adult with an advanced solid tumor such as melanoma, head and neck, liver or kidney cancer. Here the sequenced sample was CD4+ or CD8+ T cells sorted from blood, taken in a trial of the OX40 agonist ivuxolimab. J is TRBJ2-1 and V is TRBV27; tentative D call: TRBD2 (6 bases). CDR3 residues: CASKGFGSGSYNEQFF. The CDR3 bases are TGTGCCAGCAAGGGATTCGGTAGCGGATCCTACAATGAGCAGTTCTTC.